These T cell receptor beta chains were read from a single sample in a study of CD8 T cells in ankylosing spondylitis. One entry per CDR3 protein results from TCRdb running MiXCR on the 5' RACE reads. Counted here are 250,000 to 400,000 distinct CDR3 sequences, around 10% occurring once; the ten biggest clones make up roughly 9%. Sequenced sample: blood, either unsorted or a sorted T cell fraction (not recorded which). The source of these receptors is a female donor with ankylosing spondylitis or in good health (not recorded which). The CDR3 runs from the conserved cysteine through the conserved F or W. A D gene is named only where the DNA matches it firmly. Expanded clones are given a class, and other clones once, few, many or no size at all.

TRBV5-1	.	TRBJ1-6	13	many	CASSWERNSPLHF	TGCGCCAGCAGCTGGGAGAGAAATTCACCCCTCCACTTT
TRBV18	.	TRBJ2-3	14	many	CASSPTDTTDTQYF	TGTGCCAGCTCGCCGACGGACACTACAGATACGCAGTATTTT
TRBV5-1	.	TRBJ2-3	15	few	CASSLLRGLTDTQYF	TGCGCCAGCAGCCTCTTACGGGGGCTGACAGATACGCAGTATTTT
TRBV7-2	TRBD1	TRBJ1-2	15	few	CASSQGQGASYGYTF	TGTGCCAGCAGCCAAGGACAGGGGGCCAGCTATGGCTACACCTTC
TRBV20-1	TRBD1	TRBJ2-7	12	many	CSAWDRGYEQYF	TGCAGTGCTTGGGACAGGGGCTACGAGCAGTACTTC
TRBV3-1	.	TRBJ2-7	15	many	CASSQDSVKSYEQYF	TGTGCCAGCAGCCAAGATAGCGTAAAGTCCTACGAGCAGTACTTC
TRBV20-1	TRBD2	TRBJ2-3	14	.	CSASGAGGPDTQYF	TGCAGTGCCTCGGGGGCGGGGGGGCCAGATACGCAGTATTTT
TRBV7-8	.	TRBJ2-3	14	few	CASSLGRDTDTQYF	TGTGCCAGCAGCTTAGGGCGGGACACAGATACGCAGTATTTT
TRBV6-5	.	TRBJ1-5	17	many	CASSSREWGDSNQPQHF	TGTGCCAGCAGTTCCCGCGAGTGGGGAGATAGCAATCAGCCCCAGCATTTT
TRBV3-1	.	TRBJ2-1	17	many	CASSQEMRNAMINEQFF	TGTGCCAGCAGCCAAGAAATGCGGAATGCGATGATCAATGAGCAGTTCTTC
TRBV9	.	TRBJ2-7	14	many	CASSVGTDPYEQYF	TGTGCCAGCAGCGTAGGGACAGACCCCTACGAGCAGTACTTC
TRBV7-8	TRBD1	TRBJ2-2	13	many	CASSKGASGELFF	TGTGCCAGCAGCAAGGGGGCATCCGGGGAGCTGTTTTTT
TRBV12-3/TRBV12-4	.	TRBJ1-1	13	.	CASTVWGFVEAFF	TGTGCCAGCACTGTGTGGGGGTTCGTTGAAGCTTTCTTT
TRBV10-1	.	TRBJ2-2	15	many	CASSYGLGNTGELFF	TGCGCCAGCAGTTATGGTCTGGGTAACACCGGGGAGCTGTTTTTT
TRBV7-2	TRBD2	TRBJ2-3	14	many	CARPLAGALDTQYF	TGTGCCAGACCCCTAGCGGGGGCGTTGGATACGCAGTATTTT
TRBV7-9	.	TRBJ1-5	14	many	CASSLAGVGQPQHF	TGTGCCAGCAGCTTAGCAGGGGTAGGCCAGCCCCAGCATTTT
TRBV29-1	.	TRBJ1-3	14	many	CSVEFGHSGNTIYF	TGCAGCGTTGAATTCGGGCACTCTGGAAACACCATATATTTT
TRBV28	.	TRBJ2-5	14	.	CASSSPGRGETQYF	TGTGCCAGCAGTTCCCCGGGCCGGGGAGAGACCCAGTACTTC
TRBV6-4	TRBD1	TRBJ2-7	13	.	CASGSRGTYEQYF	TGTGCCAGCGGTAGCAGGGGGACCTACGAGCAGTACTTC
TRBV11-2	.	TRBJ2-1	15	many	CASSLVANWGNEQFF	TGTGCCAGCAGCTTAGTAGCCAACTGGGGCAATGAGCAGTTCTTC
TRBV20-1	TRBD2	TRBJ2-5	15	.	CSATPPGGLRETQYF	TGCAGTGCTACCCCCCCGGGGGGACTCCGGGAGACCCAGTACTTC
TRBV7-9	.	TRBJ1-5	13	few	CASTRGSDQPQHF	TGTGCCAGTACGAGAGGATCTGATCAGCCCCAGCATTTT
TRBV20-1	.	TRBJ1-6	15	many	CSARRPGDNNSPLHF	TGCAGTGCTAGGCGCCCTGGGGATAATAATTCACCCCTCCACTTT
TRBV20-1	TRBD2	TRBJ2-1	15	few	CSAHGGLAEDNEQFF	TGCAGTGCCCATGGGGGACTAGCGGAAGACAATGAGCAGTTCTTC